The entry below gives a single T cell receptor (beta chain) sequence along with its context. Its target is not known. Clones were read by immunoSEQ multiplex PCR, and TCRdb kept only the in-frame ones, dropping some. The data contain 1,400,000 or so clones, 98% to 99% of them singletons. This sample is part of a study of shared clonotypes between healthy human individuals. Study-wide points: The naive CD4 repertoires of a handful of donors were compared, and roughly 5% of clonotypes were shared. Researchers found naive subsets generally carried larger estimated richness than memory subsets.

Naive CD45RA+ and memory CD45RA-negative subsets were split from CD4+ cells. V was clipped by 6 bases and J by 1 base; unmatched bases: 4. The CDR3 loop spans 15 amino acids. Germline loops: CDR1 MNHEY, CDR2 SVGAGI. The sequencing input was naive CD4+ T cells sorted from blood. Subset noted: CD45RA+ positively selected. This chain joins TRBV6-5 and TRBJ2-2, with 8 bases that match TRBD2. The sequence came from a man aged 25 to 40 in good health. CDR3 sequence (DNA): TGTGCCAGCAGACTTAGCGGGATGAACACCGGGGAGCTGTTTTTT. It translates to CASRLSGMNTGELFF.